The 30 T cell receptor beta chains given below trace back to one sample, sequenced in a study of Graves' ophthalmopathy and Graves' hyperthyroidism. From RNA, the CDR3 regions of TCR beta chains were amplified and sequenced. HTBI-primed first-round RT-PCR preceded second-round multiplex PCR. Using its own MiXCR run on the multiplex PCR reads, TCRdb lists one record per CDR3 protein. This sample has approximately 640,000 distinct CDR3 sequences, with about 38% found just once. Sample: peripheral blood. The receptors stem from an adult man with Graves' ophthalmopathy.

This clonotype came up many times. The genes are TRBV29-1 and TRBJ1-1; D is uncertain. The CDR3 is made up of 13 amino acids. V gave up 2 bases and J gave up 3 bases, with 10 bases separating them. Germline CDR1 reads SQVTM; CDR2 reads ANQGSEA. CDR3 sequence reads: CSVENRDDTEAFF. The DNA for the CDR3 is TGCAGCGTTGAAAACAGAGATGACACTGAAGCTTTCTTT.

The chain recombines TRBV6-6 with TRBJ2-5, with 7 bases fitting TRBD1. V trimming: 7 bases; J trimming: 4 bases; junction bases outside the gene matches: 6. CDR3 length: 13 residues. CDR1 MNHNY and CDR2 SVGAGI come from the germline V gene (reference sequence). The CDR3 loop reads CASIDRVLETQYF. The CDR3 DNA follows: TGTGCCAGCATAGACAGGGTCCTAGAGACCCAGTACTTC.

Remarks on this clonotype: This may be a read error, as it is one base from a much larger clone. The chain has TRBV11-1 and TRBJ2-7; 8 nucleotides agree with TRBD1. CDR3 size: 16 residues. V dropped 6 bases and J dropped 1; count of bases not matched to a gene: 11. Germline CDR1 reads SGHAT; CDR2 reads FQDESV (reference sequence). This CDR3 reads CASRPQPRQGSYEQYF. The CDR3 DNA reads as TGTGCCAGCAGACCTCAACCTCGACAGGGGTCCTACGAGCAGTACTTC.

At least ten counts were recorded for this clonotype. The chain employs TRBV19 and TRBJ1-2; D not resolved. This CDR3 spans 16 amino acids. Germline CDR1 is LNHDA and CDR2 is SQIVND (reference sequence). V lost 1 base and J 1 base, leaving 13 bases between the germline ends. Here the CDR3 DNA reads TGTGCCAGTAGTATAGTCTCGGCCAGACATAACTATGGCTACACCTTC. This translates into CASSIVSARHNYGYTF.

The V and J genes are TRBV7-9 and TRBJ2-7, with D perhaps TRBD2 (5 bases). The V end lost 4 bases, the J end lost 11 bases, and 15 bases lay between the germline ends. Germline loops: CDR1 SEHNR, CDR2 FQNEAQ (reference sequence). The CDR3 contains 12 residues. The CDR3 nucleotides read TGTGCCAGCAGCTCAAGGACGGGAAGTGAGTACTTC. This encodes CASSSRTGSEYF.

At least ten counts were recorded for this clonotype. The V and J genes are TRBV7-6 and TRBJ2-5; 11 bases are a match to TRBD1. Germline-derived CDR1 and CDR2 are SGHVS and FNYEAQ. J gave up 4 bases and V 0 bases, and 13 bases lay outside the gene matches. This CDR3 has 19 amino acids. CDR3 residues: CASSLASWRDRGSRETQYF. CDR3 sequence (DNA): TGTGCCAGCAGCTTAGCTTCCTGGCGGGACAGGGGGTCACGAGAGACCCAGTACTTC.

CDR3 protein: CASSFAPETQYF. In DNA, the CDR3 is TGTGCCAGCAGTTTCGCCCCGGAGACCCAGTACTTC. The chain joins TRBV12-3 or TRBV12-4 to TRBJ2-5, with no clear D. V was shortened by 3 bases and J by 5 bases, with 7 bases between the two germline ends. The CDR3 spans 12 residues.

This clonotype came up a few times. The chain links TRBV5-5 to TRBJ1-2, with 9 bases matching TRBD1. Germline values: CDR1 SGHKS, CDR2 YYEKEE (reference sequence). After removal of 1 base from V and 8 bases from J, the junction contained 3 bases not matched to a gene. The CDR3 sequence is 13 residues long. The DNA of the CDR3 is TGTGCCAGCAGCTTGTGGACAGGGGAAGGCTACACCTTC. This codes for CASSLWTGEGYTF.

Comment on this clonotype: The junction departs from the called germline gene at one end, perhaps through a read error. The genes are TRBV19 and TRBJ1-6; weak D call: TRBD1 (6 bases). Germline lookup yields CDR1 LNHDA and CDR2 SQIVND (reference sequence). The CDR3 contains 15 residues. CDR3 nucleotides: TGTGCCAGTAGTATCCAGGGGACTGAGAATTCACTCCTCCACTTT. Translating gives CASSIQGTENSLLHF.

The chain joins TRBV10-3 to TRBJ2-7, with D hard to call. The length of the CDR3 is 14 residues. The ends were cut back, 3 bases at V and 2 bases at J, with 11 bases in the middle. Per the germline V gene, CDR1 is ENHRY and CDR2 is SYGVKD. Here the CDR3 DNA reads TGTGCCATCAGTGAAGGACCGCGCGCCTACGAGCAGTACTTC. It translates to CAISEGPRAYEQYF.

As for this clonotype: A read error may be the cause here, since a much bigger clone is one base away. The chain carries TRBV11-2 and TRBJ2-5; 9 nucleotides line up with TRBD1. Germline-derived CDR1 and CDR2 are SGHAT and FQNNGV. The CDR3 sequence is 16 residues long. Here the CDR3 reads CAGRTPGQGSQETQYF. The DNA of the CDR3 is TGTGCCGGCAGAACTCCGGGACAGGGCTCCCAAGAGACCCAGTACTTC.

This clonotype was counted at least ten times. This sequence joins TRBV14 and TRBJ2-7, with D uncertain. CDR3 length: 15 amino acids. With 1 base removed from V and 2 bases from J, the gap between germline ends came to 12 bases. Germline assignment: CDR1 SGHDN and CDR2 FVKESK. The CDR3 loop reads CASSQVYGPTYEQYF. For the CDR3, the DNA is TGTGCCAGCAGCCAAGTATACGGACCCACCTACGAGCAGTACTTC.

This clonotype was seen a few times. The chain uses TRBV20-1 and TRBJ2-2, with D possibly being TRBD2 (5 bases). Germline V lookup: CDR1 DFQATT, CDR2 SNEGSKA (reference sequence). Trimming took 0 bases from V and 2 from J, leaving 7 bases between them. This CDR3 comprises 14 residues. The CDR3: CSARDGRNTGELFF. CDR3 nucleotide sequence: TGCAGTGCTAGAGATGGGAGAAACACCGGGGAGCTGTTTTTT.

V and J are TRBV20-1 and TRBJ2-7, with 10 positions matching TRBD2. This CDR3 has 14 residues. Germline values: CDR1 DFQATT, CDR2 SNEGSKA (reference sequence). Trimming cost V 0 bases and J 6 bases; bases outside gene matches: 5. The CDR3 protein is CSARDFSGRPEQYF. The CDR3 coding sequence is TGCAGTGCTAGAGATTTTAGCGGGAGGCCCGAGCAGTACTTC.

This clonotype was detected only a few times. A junction end diverges from the germline sequence, so it may reflect a read error. The CDR3 DNA sequence: TGCGCCAGCAGCTCCCCGTACGGGCAGTACTTC. Protein: CASSSPYGQYF. V usage is TRBV5-1 and J usage is TRBJ2-7; no reliable D call. The CDR3 extends over 11 amino acids. The germline CDR1 and CDR2 sequences are SGHRS and YFSETQ.

This clonotype was observed many times. V and J are TRBV7-9 and TRBJ2-7; 7 bases line up with TRBD2. In germline, CDR1 is SEHNR, CDR2 FQNEAQ (reference sequence). V gave up 7 bases and J gave up 2 bases; unmatched junction bases: 5. This CDR3 spans 13 amino acids. CDR3 in DNA: TGTGCCAGCAACAGGCGGGGGACCTACGAGCAGTACTTC. It yields the protein CASNRRGTYEQYF.

At least ten counts were recorded for this clonotype. The chain employs TRBV15 and TRBJ2-5; D remains ambiguous. The CDR3 covers 14 residues. The V end was cut by 9 bases, the J end by 1 base, with 15 bases between. CDR1 is LNHNV, CDR2 YYDKDF, per germline (reference sequence). The CDR3 DNA sequence: TGTGCCACTCGCAGAGTCGGGCGCCAAGAGACCCAGTACTTC. This gives the protein CATRRVGRQETQYF. Using reference TRBV15 and TRBJ2-5 for the parts outside the CDR3, the full variable domain is DAMVIQNPRYQVTQFGKPVTLSCSQTLNHNVMYWYQQKSSQAPKLLFHYYDKDFNNEADTPDNFQSRRPNTSFCFLDIRSPGLGDTAMYLCATRRVGRQETQYFGPGTRLLVL.

The chain links TRBV5-5 to TRBJ2-5; D not resolved. Trimming removed 1 base from V and 5 bases from J, with 15 bases in between. CDR3 length: 15 residues. The V gene's germline CDR1 is SGHKS and CDR2 YYEKEE (reference sequence). CDR3: CASSLLGGWWETQYF. The CDR3 nucleotides read TGTGCCAGCAGCTTGTTGGGCGGATGGTGGGAGACCCAGTACTTC.

This clonotype was picked up many times. The rearrangement joins TRBV7-9 to TRBJ1-2; D perhaps matches TRBD1 (5 bases). Germline CDR1 is SEHNR and CDR2 is FQNEAQ (reference sequence). V was cut by 5 bases and J by 9 bases, with 16 bases left in between. The CDR3 is made up of 13 amino acids. CDR3 in DNA: TGTGCCAGCAGCCCCCAGGGACGAATAAGCTACACCTTC. Protein: CASSPQGRISYTF.

This clonotype was counted at least ten times. This chain joins TRBV5-1 and TRBJ1-2; 7 positions match TRBD1. The germline gives CDR1 SGHRS, CDR2 YFSETQ. The trim removed 3 bases at V and 6 bases at J, leaving 14 bases unmatched. This CDR3 comprises 16 residues. The CDR3 region is CASSSRLDRAVHGYTF. In DNA, the CDR3 is TGCGCCAGCAGCTCTCGGCTAGACAGGGCGGTCCATGGCTACACCTTC.

Comment on this clonotype: The junction differs from germline at one of its ends, possibly a read error. The V and J genes are TRBV10-2 and TRBJ2-5; D is perhaps TRBD2 (6 bases). The CDR3 consists of 16 residues. CDR1 and CDR2 (germline): WSHSY, SAAADI. Here the CDR3 reads CTSSPRGVVNGETQYF. The CDR3 DNA is TGCACCAGCAGCCCCCGCGGGGTGGTAAACGGGGAGACCCAGTACTTC.

The V call is TRBV12-3 or TRBV12-4, the J call TRBJ2-2; TRBD2 is a possible D gene (5 bases). Trimming shortened V by 5 bases and J by 1 base, and 11 bases separated the two germline ends. There are 15 residues in the CDR3. The CDR3 loop reads CASSPRGENTGELFF. CDR3 DNA sequence: TGTGCCAGCAGTCCCCGGGGAGAGAACACCGGGGAGCTGTTTTTT.

Ten or more counts support this clonotype. CDR3: CASSAPSGGTGELFF. DNA for the CDR3: TGTGCCAGCAGCGCTCCTAGCGGGGGAACCGGGGAGCTGTTTTTT. This sequence joins TRBV9 and TRBJ2-2, with TRBD2 identical over 10 bases. J lost 5 bases, V lost 3 bases, and 4 bases had no gene match. The CDR3 consists of 15 residues. Germline assignment: CDR1 SGDLS and CDR2 YYNGEE.

The chain is built from TRBV7-9 and TRBJ2-6, with a tentative D call TRBD2 (6 bases). V was cut by 10 bases and J by 2 bases, with 24 bases left in between. This CDR3 has 18 residues. Germline CDR1 and CDR2: SEHNR and FQNEAQ (reference sequence). Here the CDR3 DNA reads TGTGCCAAAGGCGACACCGGAGGGCGAGGGGCTGGGGCCAACGTCCTGACTTTC. It translates to CAKGDTGGRGAGANVLTF.

The chain combines TRBV10-3 with TRBJ1-6, with D possibly being TRBD1 (6 bases). The V gene's germline CDR1 is ENHRY and CDR2 SYGVKD. This CDR3 contains 14 residues. V lost 8 bases, J lost 6 bases, and 14 bases lay in between. This CDR3 is CAIGRDIVNSPLHF. As DNA, the CDR3 is TGTGCCATCGGCCGGGACATCGTTAATTCACCCCTCCACTTT.

To note about this clonotype: A read error may be the cause here, since a much bigger clone is one base away. The conserved phenylalanine or tryptophan is not found at the CDR3 terminus, so this likely reflects a read error. This chain joins TRBV5-1 and TRBJ2-7, with 8 bases aligning to TRBD1. The V gene's germline CDR1 is SGHRS and CDR2 YFSETQ. This CDR3 region has 17 residues. The V segment lost 4 bases and the J segment 3 bases; nucleotides outside the gene matches: 15. The CDR3 loop reads CASSPGLRTGPFYEQYL. The CDR3 region has the DNA TGCGCCAGCAGCCCGGGATTGAGGACAGGGCCCTTCTACGAGCAGTACCTC.

The rearrangement links TRBV2 to TRBJ2-5, with D possibly matching TRBD2 (6 bases). CDR1 SNHLY and CDR2 FYNNEI come from the germline V gene. The CDR3 is 9 amino acids. V lost 7 bases to trimming and J lost 10 bases, with 7 bases between them. The CDR3 region is CASTGSQYF. The CDR3 coding sequence is TGTGCCAGCACCGGGAGCCAGTACTTC.

The chain joins TRBV27 to TRBJ1-5, with D maybe TRBD1 (6 bases). The V gene's germline CDR1 is MNHEY and CDR2 SMNVEV (reference sequence). The V end lost 7 bases, the J end lost 11 bases, and 21 bases lay between the germline ends. This CDR3 is built from 14 residues. CDR3 in DNA: TGTGCCAGCACCCCCCAGGGGCATCAAGAGACCCAGCATTTT. It specifies CASTPQGHQETQHF.

This clonotype was detected many times. The genes are TRBV29-1 and TRBJ1-2; 8 bases agree with TRBD1. V shed 2 bases and J 3 bases; nucleotides not matched to a gene: 5. Germline assignment: CDR1 SQVTM and CDR2 ANQGSEA. The CDR3 is 14 residues long. The CDR3 sequence is CSVEQGARDYGYTF. The CDR3 DNA reads TGCAGCGTTGAACAGGGGGCGCGGGACTATGGCTACACCTTC.

The chain links TRBV10-3 to TRBJ2-5, with D perhaps assigned TRBD1 or TRBD2 (6 bases each). The V gene lost 0 bases and the J gene lost 0 bases, with 8 bases spanning the gap. This CDR3 is built from 15 residues. Germline V lookup: CDR1 ENHRY, CDR2 SYGVKD. The CDR3 sequence: CAISESGGYQETQYF. As DNA, the CDR3 is TGTGCCATCAGTGAGTCAGGGGGGTACCAAGAGACCCAGTACTTC.